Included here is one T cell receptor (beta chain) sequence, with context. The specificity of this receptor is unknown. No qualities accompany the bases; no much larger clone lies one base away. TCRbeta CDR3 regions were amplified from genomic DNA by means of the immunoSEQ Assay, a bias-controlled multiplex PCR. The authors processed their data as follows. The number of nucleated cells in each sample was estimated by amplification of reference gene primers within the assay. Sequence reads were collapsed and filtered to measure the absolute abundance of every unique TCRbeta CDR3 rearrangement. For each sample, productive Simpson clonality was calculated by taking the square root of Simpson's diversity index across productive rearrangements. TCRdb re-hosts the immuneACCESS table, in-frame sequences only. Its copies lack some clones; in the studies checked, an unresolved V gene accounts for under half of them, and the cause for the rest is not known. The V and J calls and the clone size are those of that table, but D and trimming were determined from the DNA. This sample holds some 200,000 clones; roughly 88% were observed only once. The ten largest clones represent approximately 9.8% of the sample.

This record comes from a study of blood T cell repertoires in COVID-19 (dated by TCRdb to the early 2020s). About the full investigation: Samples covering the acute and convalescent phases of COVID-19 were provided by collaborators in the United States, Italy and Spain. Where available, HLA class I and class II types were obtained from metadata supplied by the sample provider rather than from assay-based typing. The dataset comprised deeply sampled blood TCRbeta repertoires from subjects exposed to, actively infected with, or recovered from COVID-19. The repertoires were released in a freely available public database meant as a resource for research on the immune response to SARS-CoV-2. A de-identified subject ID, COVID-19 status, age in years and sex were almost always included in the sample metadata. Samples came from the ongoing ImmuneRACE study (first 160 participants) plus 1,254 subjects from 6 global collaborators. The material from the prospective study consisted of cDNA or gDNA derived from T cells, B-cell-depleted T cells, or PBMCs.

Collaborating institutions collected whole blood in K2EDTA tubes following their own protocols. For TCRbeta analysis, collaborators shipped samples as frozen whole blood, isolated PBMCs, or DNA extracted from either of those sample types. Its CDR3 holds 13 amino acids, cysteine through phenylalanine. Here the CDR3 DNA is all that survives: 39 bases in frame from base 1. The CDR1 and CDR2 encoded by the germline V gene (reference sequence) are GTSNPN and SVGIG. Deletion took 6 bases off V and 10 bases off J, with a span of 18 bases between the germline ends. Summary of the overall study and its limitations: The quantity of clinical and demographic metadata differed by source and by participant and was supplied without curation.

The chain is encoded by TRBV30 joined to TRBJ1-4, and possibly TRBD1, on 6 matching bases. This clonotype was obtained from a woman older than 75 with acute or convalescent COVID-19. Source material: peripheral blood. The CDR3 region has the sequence CACIVRGGGKLFF. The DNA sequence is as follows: TGTGCCTGTATAGTCCGAGGGGGTGGAAAACTGTTTTTT.